The sequence of this T cell receptor (beta chain) was determined in a study of metastatic and nonmetastatic thyroid tumors. Study-level information: Malignant and benign thyroid patients had repertoires compared in peripheral blood and tumor or nodule tissue. Regarding the study as a whole: Malignant thyroid tumors reportedly exceeded benign nodules significantly in TCR beta diversity, with the difference appearing in blood and tumor.

Each patient came to thyroid surgery without any prior treatment (of any kind). With MiXCR, TCRdb reprocessed the PCR reads. The sample lists tens of thousands of clones; 25% to 30% were seen once. The sample holds many counts of this clone. No antigen is known for it. The sample holds other DNA sequences that translate to the same CDR3. The V gene's germline CDR1 is MDHEN and CDR2 SYDVKM. Trimming left V 3 bases short and J 4 bases short, with 9 bases between. This CDR3 comprises 13 residues. The receptor's source is a female donor with papillary thyroid cancer or a benign thyroid nodule (not recorded which). Some clones in this sample may be carry-over from other donors' samples. The chain uses TRBV28 and TRBJ1-1; no clear D. Sequencing was done on a sample of blood. The CDR3, as DNA: TGTGCCAGCAGTTTTAAGTTTCTCACTGAAGCTTTCTTT. As protein: CASSFKFLTEAFF.